This T cell receptor (beta chain) was recorded in a study of cytomegalovirus exposure and HLA in healthy donors. 60 Vbeta and 13 Jbeta primers were used in PCR. The method was immunoSEQ multiplex PCR; TCRdb's version includes in-frame clones alone and lacks a portion of them. This table holds 150,000 to 200,000 clones, about 80% found once. The V gene end was trimmed by 6 bases and the J gene end by 2 bases; junction bases not matched to a gene: 4. CDR1 is SNHLY, CDR2 FYNNEI, per germline. The CDR3 covers 14 residues. Specimen: PBMCs. This TCR came from a woman aged 40 to 55 in good health and CMV-seronegative. V and J are TRBV2 and TRBJ2-5; 9 bases fit TRBD1. This CDR3 reads CASREGQGQETQYF. DNA for the CDR3: TGTGCCAGCAGAGAGGGACAGGGACAAGAGACCCAGTACTTC.